This is a list of T cell receptor beta chains from one sample in a study of control samples from healthy donors and cancer patients. Repertoires were generated with immunoSEQ multiplex PCR, while TCRdb's copy carries only in-frame clones and drops some. The data show about 160,000 clones, with 85% to 95% seen just once and approximately 8% held by the top ten. Sequencing used blood. Receptor source: a woman in her 40s in good health. CDR3s include the opening cysteine and the closing phenylalanine or tryptophan. The D gene is left open where the match is weak. For some rows the clone size is stated as once, few or many, or as a class when expanded; others skip it.

length: 16
size: .
J: TRBJ1-4
D: .
V: TRBV4-3
DNA: TGCGCCAGCAGCCAAGATCGCACATTCGGGAATGAAAAACTGTTTTTT
CDR3: CASSQDRTFGNEKLFF

length: 13
size: .
J: TRBJ1-1
D: .
V: TRBV18
DNA: TGTGCCAGCTCACCATTAGGACAGCTTGAAGCTTTCTTT
CDR3: CASSPLGQLEAFF

length: 17
size: .
J: TRBJ2-5
D: .
V: TRBV6-2/TRBV6-3
DNA: TGTGCCAGCAGTTACGGTCGTCCCGGGGCTGGGGAAGAGACCCAGTACTTC
CDR3: CASSYGRPGAGEETQYF

length: 14
size: .
J: TRBJ2-7
D: .
V: TRBV5-1
DNA: TGCGCCAGCAGCTTGGCCGCGAGGCCCTACGAGCAGTACTTC
CDR3: CASSLAARPYEQYF

length: 14
size: .
J: TRBJ2-2
D: TRBD1
V: TRBV29-1
DNA: TGCAGCGCAGGACAGGGGGCGAGGACCGGGGAGCTGTTTTTT
CDR3: CSAGQGARTGELFF

length: 16
size: .
J: TRBJ1-4
D: .
V: TRBV27
DNA: TGTGCCAGCAGCGAAGGTTGGGGGCGCACTAATGAAAAACTGTTTTTT
CDR3: CASSEGWGRTNEKLFF

length: 15
size: .
J: TRBJ1-5
D: TRBD1
V: TRBV2
DNA: TGTGCCAGCGGTATGGGACAGTCGAGAAATCAGCCCCAGCATTTT
CDR3: CASGMGQSRNQPQHF

length: 13
size: once
J: TRBJ1-5
D: .
V: TRBV2
DNA: TGTGCCAGCAGGTGGCAGGAGGATCAGCCCCAGCATTTT
CDR3: CASRWQEDQPQHF

length: 16
size: .
J: TRBJ2-1
D: TRBD2
V: TRBV5-4
DNA: TGTGCCAGCAGCCCGAATAGCGGGGTCTCCTACAATGAGCAGTTCTTC
CDR3: CASSPNSGVSYNEQFF

length: 16
size: .
J: TRBJ1-2
D: .
V: TRBV6-2/TRBV6-3
DNA: TGTGCCAGCAGTTACTCGAACAACGGCAGGGACTATGGCTACACCTTC
CDR3: CASSYSNNGRDYGYTF

length: 13
size: .
J: TRBJ1-6
D: .
V: TRBV27
DNA: TGTGCCAGCAGTACAGGGAGGGATTCACCCCTCCACTTT
CDR3: CASSTGRDSPLHF

length: 19
size: .
J: TRBJ1-4
D: TRBD1
V: TRBV5-1
DNA: TGCGCCAGCAGCTTAGGGCGGACAGGAGGCGGACCTCGGGGTGAAAAACTGTTTTTT
CDR3: CASSLGRTGGGPRGEKLFF

length: 14
size: few
J: TRBJ1-2
D: .
V: TRBV9
DNA: TGTGCCAGCAGCGGGCCCTCCTTTAACTATGGCTACACCTTC
CDR3: CASSGPSFNYGYTF

length: 15
size: .
J: TRBJ1-1
D: .
V: TRBV6-2/TRBV6-3
DNA: TGTGCCAGCAGCCTTCTTTCACCTATGAACACTGAAGCTTTCTTT
CDR3: CASSLLSPMNTEAFF

length: 15
size: .
J: TRBJ2-5
D: .
V: TRBV12-1
DNA: TGTGCCAGCAGCCATAGCGGGGGGGGCCGGGAGACCCAGTACTTC
CDR3: CASSHSGGGRETQYF

length: 12
size: .
J: TRBJ1-1
D: .
V: TRBV11-2
DNA: TGTGCCAGCAGCTTAGGGCAAAGGGAAGCTTTCTTT
CDR3: CASSLGQREAFF

length: 16
size: .
J: TRBJ1-2
D: .
V: TRBV9
DNA: TGTGCCAGCAGCGTAACTCCACTCGGGCAGAGCTATGGCTACACCTTC
CDR3: CASSVTPLGQSYGYTF

length: 16
size: .
J: TRBJ1-4
D: .
V: TRBV7-2
DNA: TGTGCCAGCAGCGGAACAGTTGGCGGCGGGGCTGAAAAACTGTTTTTT
CDR3: CASSGTVGGGAEKLFF

length: 16
size: once
J: TRBJ2-5
D: .
V: TRBV4-1
DNA: TGCGCCAGCAGCCAAGGGGTGACAGGCCCTTGGGAGACCCAGTACTTC
CDR3: CASSQGVTGPWETQYF

length: 14
size: .
J: TRBJ1-6
D: .
V: TRBV7-9
DNA: TGTGCCAGCAGCCCTACGGGGGTTAATTCACCCCTCCACTTT
CDR3: CASSPTGVNSPLHF